The entry below gives a single T cell receptor (beta chain) sequence along with its context. Its antigen is still unknown. The PCR contained 60 Vbeta and 13 Jbeta primers. Assay: immunoSEQ multiplex PCR; the TCRdb copy retains only in-frame clones and omits some. The sample includes under 200,000 clones, 87% seen only once; the top ten take around 0.99%. Germline V lookup: CDR1 MDHEN, CDR2 SYDVKM. The V end lost 3 bases, the J end lost 0 bases, and 12 bases lay between the germline ends. CDR3 length: 16 residues. The data stem from a study of cytomegalovirus exposure and HLA in healthy donors. Study results and limitations: A list of approximately 160 TCR beta chains associated with cytomegalovirus was given. Reports indicate that TCR beta sequences accurately predicted the HLA-A and HLA-B alleles of most subjects.

This TCR derives from a boy between 2 and 10 years old in good health and CMV-seronegative. The V gene is TRBV28, the J gene TRBJ1-3; no clear D. The sequenced sample was PBMCs. This chain's CDR3 is CASSFDKLSSGNTIYF. The CDR3 DNA reads TGTGCCAGCAGTTTTGATAAACTGAGCTCTGGAAACACCATATATTTT.